In this sample, the clone carrying this T cell receptor (beta chain) turned up once. Every single patient, without exception, relapsed after autologous stem cell transplantation, and brentuximab vedotin exposure varied. The protocol was immunoSEQ multiplex PCR, while the TCRdb copy is restricted to in-frame clones and leaves out a portion. Here the sample spans 25,000 to 35,000 clones, 70% being singletons. The sample belongs to a study of PD-1 blockade in classical Hodgkin lymphoma. The CDR3 is 15 residues long. Per germline, CDR1 MDHEN and CDR2 SYDVKM. V lost 8 bases and J 4 bases, leaving 19 bases between the germline ends.

Sequences were derived from peripheral blood mononuclear cells (PBMCs), sampled before the second cycle of nivolumab. The chain joins TRBV28 to TRBJ2-3; a weak D match, TRBD1 (6 bases). This TCR derives from a human donor with classical Hodgkin lymphoma. The CDR3: CASYPGRGTSDTQYF. CDR3 nucleotides: TGTGCCAGCTACCCGGGCAGGGGTACATCAGATACGCAGTATTTT. Complete variable domain (other parts from reference TRBV28 and TRBJ2-3): DVKVTQSSRYLVKRTGEKVFLECVQDMDHENMFWYRQDPGLGLRLIYFSYDVKMKEKGDIPEGYSVSREKKERFSLILESASTNQTSMYLCASYPGRGTSDTQYFGPGTRLTVL.